This is a list of T cell receptor beta chains from one sample in a study of a mutant IDH1 vaccine in newly diagnosed glioma. Using immunoSEQ multiplex PCR, the repertoire was profiled, and TCRdb retains in-frame clones only, with some absent. The sample includes tens of thousands of clones, roughly 85% of them seen just once. The starting material was PBMCs, obtained from a glioma patient treated with radiotherapy, temozolomide or both. These receptors were obtained from a woman aged 45 to 65 with glioma. Each CDR3 is given with its conserved first and last residue. The D gene is left open where the match is weak. Rows may omit the clone size; those that give it use once, few, many or a size class.

v_call,d_call,clone_size,j_call,cdr3_aa,cdr3_nt
TRBV6-1,TRBD1,NA,TRBJ1-3,CASSEDRVAGNTIYF,TGTGCCAGCAGTGAGGACAGGGTAGCTGGAAACACCATATATTTT
TRBV29-1,NA,NA,TRBJ1-5,CSVRDFNQPQHF,TGCAGCGTTAGGGACTTCAATCAGCCCCAGCATTTT
TRBV6-5,NA,NA,TRBJ1-1,CASSYALVGRGTEAFF,TGTGCCAGCAGTTACGCCTTGGTAGGAAGGGGCACTGAAGCTTTCTTT
TRBV7-9,TRBD1,NA,TRBJ1-4,CASRLAQGWNEKLFF,TGTGCCAGCAGACTCGCACAGGGGTGGAATGAAAAACTGTTTTTT
TRBV27,NA,NA,TRBJ1-4,CASRWTATNEKLFF,TGTGCCAGCAGGTGGACAGCCACGAATGAAAAACTGTTTTTT
TRBV6-5,NA,NA,TRBJ1-6,CASSYSGPLGNSPLHF,TGTGCCAGCAGTTACTCGGGACCCCTGGGGAATTCACCCCTCCACTTT
TRBV28,NA,once,TRBJ2-2,CASALGTGELFF,TGTGCCAGCGCCCTTGGAACCGGGGAGCTGTTTTTT
TRBV5-1,TRBD2,NA,TRBJ2-1,CASGTSGYNEQFF,TGCGCCAGCGGAACTAGCGGATACAATGAGCAGTTCTTC
TRBV2,NA,once,TRBJ2-1,CASTPDNEQFF,TGTGCCAGCACCCCTGACAATGAGCAGTTCTTC
TRBV4-1,NA,NA,TRBJ2-7,CASSQGDGLTYEQYF,TGCGCCAGCAGCCAAGGGGACGGACTAACCTACGAGCAGTACTTC
TRBV6-6,NA,NA,TRBJ2-5,CASTIGGTQYF,TGTGCCAGCACGATTGGGGGGACCCAGTACTTC
TRBV19,TRBD1,NA,TRBJ1-1,CASSITGVNTEAFF,TGTGCCAGTAGTATTACAGGGGTTAACACTGAAGCTTTCTTT
TRBV7-2,NA,NA,TRBJ1-5,CASSFAEGQPQHF,TGTGCCAGCAGCTTCGCGGAGGGGCAGCCCCAGCATTTT
TRBV15,NA,NA,TRBJ1-5,CATSRDVDRARGQPQHF,TGTGCCACCAGCAGAGATGTAGACAGAGCAAGGGGACAGCCCCAGCATTTT
TRBV10-3,TRBD2,NA,TRBJ2-5,CAISGLAGGKETQYF,TGTGCCATCAGTGGACTAGCGGGGGGAAAAGAGACCCAGTACTTC
TRBV19,NA,NA,TRBJ1-6,CASSIPAANSPLHF,TGTGCCAGTAGTATCCCGGCAGCTAATTCACCCCTCCACTTT
TRBV5-4,NA,NA,TRBJ2-3,CASWVSSEGRRAPSTDTQYF,TGTGCCAGCTGGGTGTCATCAGAGGGCAGGCGAGCTCCTAGCACAGATACGCAGTATTTT
TRBV20-1,NA,NA,TRBJ1-2,CSALSYGYTF,TGCAGTGCTCTCAGCTATGGCTACACCTTC
TRBV27,TRBD1,once,TRBJ1-2,CASSYKGQGNYGYTF,TGTGCCAGCAGCTATAAAGGACAGGGGAACTATGGCTACACCTTC
TRBV25-1,NA,few,TRBJ1-6,CASSADSEPYSPLHF,TGTGCCAGCAGTGCGGACAGCGAACCTTATTCACCCCTCCACTTT
TRBV6-6,TRBD1,NA,TRBJ1-1,CASSYSKGQSNTEAFF,TGTGCCAGCAGTTACTCGAAGGGACAGTCTAACACTGAAGCTTTCTTT
TRBV5-1,NA,NA,TRBJ2-5,CASSVGDRGETQYF,TGCGCCAGCAGCGTAGGGGACCGCGGGGAGACCCAGTACTTC
TRBV9,TRBD2,NA,TRBJ2-3,CASSVGTSGGAVRDTQYF,TGTGCCAGCAGCGTTGGGACTAGCGGGGGGGCAGTTAGAGATACGCAGTATTTT
TRBV7-9,TRBD1,NA,TRBJ2-2,CASSRQTGARDGELFF,TGTGCCAGCAGCCGCCAGACAGGGGCCCGGGACGGGGAGCTGTTTTTT
TRBV6-5,NA,NA,TRBJ2-5,CASSYGGGETQYF,TGTGCCAGCAGTTACGGGGGCGGTGAGACCCAGTACTTC
TRBV5-1,NA,NA,TRBJ2-6,CASGDVSSGANVLTF,TGCGCCAGCGGGGACGTCAGCTCTGGGGCCAACGTCCTGACTTTC
TRBV4-2,NA,medium-sized,TRBJ2-2,CASSQEADTGELFF,TGTGCCAGCAGCCAAGAAGCCGACACCGGGGAGCTGTTTTTT
TRBV27,TRBD1,NA,TRBJ1-2,CASGTAHYGYTF,TGTGCCAGCGGGACAGCACACTATGGCTACACCTTC
TRBV19,NA,NA,TRBJ1-5,CASRDSGDGNQPQHF,TGTGCCAGTAGGGACTCAGGGGATGGCAATCAGCCCCAGCATTTT
TRBV4-1,NA,NA,TRBJ2-3,CASSQVGPRDTQYF,TGCGCCAGCAGCCAAGTAGGACCCCGGGATACGCAGTATTTT
TRBV14,NA,NA,TRBJ2-7,CASSRQSPYEQYF,TGTGCCAGCAGCCGTCAGTCCCCCTACGAGCAGTACTTC
TRBV6-1,TRBD2,NA,TRBJ2-3,CASSGGVIGLAGKDTQYF,TGTGCCAGCAGTGGGGGGGTAATTGGACTAGCGGGGAAAGATACGCAGTATTTT
TRBV6-1,TRBD1,NA,TRBJ2-5,CASRTGGPGETQYF,TGTGCCAGCAGGACAGGGGGGCCGGGAGAGACCCAGTACTTC
TRBV5-4,NA,NA,TRBJ2-1,CASSFEQGSYNEQFF,TGTGCCAGCAGTTTTGAACAGGGCTCCTACAATGAGCAGTTCTTC
TRBV5-1,NA,NA,TRBJ1-1,CASSLEGSANTEAFF,TGCGCCAGCAGCTTGGAGGGTTCGGCGAACACTGAAGCTTTCTTT
TRBV28,NA,NA,TRBJ1-1,CASRGPSRLAFF,TGTGCCAGCAGAGGGCCCTCTAGACTAGCTTTCTTT
TRBV6-5,NA,few,TRBJ1-1,CASSYSGGNTEAFF,TGTGCCAGCAGTTACTCGGGGGGGAACACTGAAGCTTTCTTT
TRBV4-3,NA,once,TRBJ1-6,CASSQAMGGRNNSPLHF,TGCGCCAGCAGCCAGGCTATGGGGGGGCGAAATAATTCACCCCTCCACTTT
TRBV9,TRBD1,NA,TRBJ1-2,CASSVGDRGVYGYTF,TGTGCCAGCAGCGTAGGAGACAGGGGGGTTTATGGCTACACCTTC
TRBV19,NA,NA,TRBJ2-5,CASSMARTDKETQYF,TGTGCCAGTAGTATGGCGAGGACGGACAAAGAGACCCAGTACTTC
TRBV30,TRBD1,NA,TRBJ1-6,CAWRGTVGSSPLHF,TGTGCCTGGAGGGGGACAGTAGGTAGTTCACCCCTCCACTTT
TRBV7-9,NA,NA,TRBJ1-6,CASSLGGLARNSPLHF,TGTGCCAGCAGCTTAGGGGGGTTGGCTAGGAATTCACCCCTCCACTTT
TRBV19,NA,NA,TRBJ1-2,CASSPIQTGNYGYTF,TGTGCCAGTAGTCCCATCCAGACAGGCAACTATGGCTACACCTTC
TRBV6-5,NA,once,TRBJ1-2,CASSYRGSVNYGYTF,TGTGCCAGCAGTTACAGGGGAAGTGTAAACTATGGCTACACCTTC
TRBV2,NA,NA,TRBJ1-1,CASSEEGMATEAFF,TGTGCCAGCAGTGAAGAGGGGATGGCCACTGAAGCTTTCTTT
TRBV5-1,NA,NA,TRBJ2-7,CASSLREGDHEQYF,TGCGCCAGCAGCTTGCGTGAAGGTGACCACGAGCAGTACTTC
TRBV7-9,NA,NA,TRBJ1-1,CASSRVESEAFF,TGTGCCAGCAGTCGGGTTGAGTCTGAAGCTTTCTTT
TRBV19,NA,few,TRBJ2-7,CASSGRSYEQYF,TGTGCCAGTAGTGGGCGATCCTACGAGCAGTACTTC
TRBV12-5,NA,NA,TRBJ2-5,CASGFPGALQETQYF,TGTGCTAGTGGTTTTCCGGGGGCGCTACAAGAGACCCAGTACTTC